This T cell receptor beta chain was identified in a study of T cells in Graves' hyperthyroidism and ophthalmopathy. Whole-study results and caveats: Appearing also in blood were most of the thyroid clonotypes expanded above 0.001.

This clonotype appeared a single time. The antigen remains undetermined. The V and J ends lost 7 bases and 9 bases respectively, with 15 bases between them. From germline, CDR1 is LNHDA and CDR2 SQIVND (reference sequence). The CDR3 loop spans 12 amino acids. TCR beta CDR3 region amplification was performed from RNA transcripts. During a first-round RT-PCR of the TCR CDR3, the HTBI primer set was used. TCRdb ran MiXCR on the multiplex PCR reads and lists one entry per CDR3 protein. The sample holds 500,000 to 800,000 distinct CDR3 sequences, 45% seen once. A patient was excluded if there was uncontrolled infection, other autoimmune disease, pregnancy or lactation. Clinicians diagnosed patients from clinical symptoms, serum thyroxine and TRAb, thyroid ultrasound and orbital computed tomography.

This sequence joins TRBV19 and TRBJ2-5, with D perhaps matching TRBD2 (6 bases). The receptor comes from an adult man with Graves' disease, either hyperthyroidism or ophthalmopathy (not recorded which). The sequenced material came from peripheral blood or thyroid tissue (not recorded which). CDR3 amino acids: CASTEGNQPQYF. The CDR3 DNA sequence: TGTGCCAGTACGGAGGGGAATCAGCCCCAGTACTTC.